The 15 T cell receptor beta chains below were found in one sample sequenced in a study of blood T cell repertoires in COVID-19 (dated by TCRdb to about 2020). Library method: the immunoSEQ multiplex PCR assay. What TCRdb holds here is the immuneACCESS table cut down to in-frame rearrangements. Part of the clones is not present; checked against another copy, under half of the missing clones reflect an unresolved V gene, and the others are unexplained. The sample table records about 43,000 clones; 83% of these occur just once. 8% to 9% of the sample is taken by the ten largest. Sequenced input: peripheral blood. These TCRs come from a man older than 75 in a cohort sampled during active COVID-19.

V gene TRBV6-5 combines with J gene TRBJ2-2; D perhaps matches TRBD2 (6 bases). The V and J ends lost 8 bases and 6 bases respectively, with 16 bases between them. Germline V gene sequence: CDR1 MNHEY, CDR2 SVGAGI. The CDR3 consists of 14 residues. The CDR3: CASSTSLPPGELFF. The CDR3 nucleotides are TGTGCCAGCTCTACTAGCCTCCCACCCGGGGAGCTGTTTTTT.

This clone appeared a single time. The rearrangement joins TRBV5-6 to TRBJ1-3; D not certain. V lost 2 bases to trimming and J lost 0 bases, with 12 bases between them. The CDR3 contains 16 residues. The V gene's germline CDR1 is SGHDT and CDR2 YYEEEE. The CDR3 loop is CASSLPGLSSGNTIYF. CDR3 bases: TGTGCCAGCAGCTTACCAGGACTCAGCTCTGGAAACACCATATATTTT. Filled out from reference TRBV5-6 and TRBJ1-3, the complete variable domain reads DAGVTQSPTHLIKTRGQQVTLRCSPKSGHDTVSWYQQALGQGPQFIFQYYEEEERQRGNFPDRFSGHQFPNYSSELNVNALLLGDSALYLCASSLPGLSSGNTIYFGEGSWLTVV.

This clone appeared once. The V call is TRBV10-3, the J call TRBJ2-1, with D possibly TRBD1 on 5 matching bases. V was clipped by 7 bases and J by 4 bases, with 5 bases between them. CDR1 ENHRY and CDR2 SYGVKD come from the germline V gene. CDR3 length equals 11 residues. The CDR3 is CAIKGYNEQFF. In DNA form, the CDR3 reads TGTGCCATCAAGGGGTACAATGAGCAGTTCTTC.

The genes are TRBV2 and TRBJ1-5; TRBD1 matches 7 bases. Losses at the gene ends were 6 bases for V and 10 bases for J; bases not matched to a gene: 12. CDR3 length: 14 amino acids. In germline, CDR1 is SNHLY, CDR2 FYNNEI. CDR3 sequence reads: CASSAQGPRRPQHF. CDR3 bases: TGTGCCAGCAGCGCACAGGGGCCCAGACGCCCCCAGCATTTT.

The chain has TRBV12-3 or TRBV12-4 and TRBJ1-1; D is unclear. Deletions cut 7 bases from V and 1 base from J, with 4 bases between. The CDR3 length is 11 residues. The CDR3 spells CASIGNTEAFF. CDR3 DNA sequence: TGTGCCAGCATCGGGAACACTGAAGCTTTCTTT.

This chain joins TRBV5-1 and TRBJ1-2, with D unclear. V was trimmed by 4 bases and J by 2 bases, leaving 9 bases between them. Germline CDR1 is SGHRS and CDR2 is YFSETQ. This CDR3 spans 13 amino acids. Here the CDR3 reads CASSDTRNYGYTF. CDR3 sequence (DNA): TGCGCCAGCAGCGACACTAGGAACTATGGCTACACCTTC.

The chain uses TRBV19 and TRBJ1-1; D unresolved. V was shortened by 6 bases and J by 1 base, with 9 bases between the two germline ends. Germline CDR1 LNHDA, CDR2 SQIVND (reference sequence). The CDR3 extends over 13 amino acids. CDR3 protein: CASRYSRNTEAFF. CDR3 coding DNA: TGTGCCAGTAGATACTCACGGAACACTGAAGCTTTCTTT.

V and J are TRBV19 and TRBJ1-2; 7 bases are a match to TRBD1. V trimming: 5 bases; J trimming: 4 bases; junction bases outside the gene matches: 7. CDR3 length equals 14 residues. The germline CDR1 and CDR2 sequences are LNHDA and SQIVND (reference sequence). CDR3 nucleotides: TGTGCCAGTAGTTCGTCAGGGGGAATCTATGGCTACACCTTC. This translates into CASSSSGGIYGYTF.

The table lists this clone with a count of one. This rearrangement joins TRBV9 to TRBJ2-2; 8 bases line up with TRBD2. CDR3 length: 16 residues. J lost 4 bases, V lost 4 bases, and 9 bases had no gene match. Per the germline V gene, CDR1 is SGDLS and CDR2 is YYNGEE. The CDR3 sequence is CASSPQGLGVTGELFF. As DNA, the CDR3 is TGTGCCAGCAGCCCCCAGGGACTAGGGGTCACCGGGGAGCTGTTTTTT.

This clone has only one observation. The rearrangement joins TRBV9 to TRBJ2-6; 8 bases map to TRBD1. This CDR3 is 16 amino acids long. From germline, CDR1 is SGDLS and CDR2 YYNGEE. The V and J ends lost 4 bases and 7 bases, in that order; junction bases with no gene match: 10. Written as DNA, the CDR3 is TGTGCCAGCAGCAAGGGACAGGCCTCCGGAGCCAACGTCCTGACTTTC. This sequence encodes CASSKGQASGANVLTF.

The V gene is TRBV7-3, the J gene TRBJ2-4; TRBD1 agrees at 8 bases. CDR1 SGHTA and CDR2 FQGTGA come from the germline V gene. The J segment lost 6 bases and the V segment lost 3 bases, leaving 10 bases of the junction unmatched. The CDR3 is 16 amino acids. The CDR3 DNA reads as TGTGCCAGCAGCTTGGGTCAGGGGGCGCCGGGAAACATTCAGTACTTC. The encoded protein is CASSLGQGAPGNIQYF.

The V and J genes are TRBV2 and TRBJ2-1, with D tentatively TRBD2 (6 bases). CDR3 length: 14 residues. Germline CDR1 and CDR2: SNHLY and FYNNEI. Trimming cost V 7 bases and J 4 bases, with 14 bases left between them. CDR3 residues: CASTVGGLYNEQFF. The CDR3 bases are TGTGCCAGCACCGTCGGAGGGCTTTACAATGAGCAGTTCTTC.

The genes are TRBV20-1 and TRBJ2-7; D unclear. The CDR3 length is 12 residues. CDR1 is DFQATT, CDR2 SNEGSKA, per germline (reference sequence). Trimming left V 3 bases short and J 4 bases short, with 10 bases between. The CDR3 sequence is CSASSPGYEQYF. As DNA, the CDR3 is TGCAGTGCTAGTAGCCCTGGTTACGAGCAGTACTTC.

The gene calls are TRBV5-1 and TRBJ2-6; D gene unclear. This CDR3 is built from 17 residues. Germline V gene data show CDR1 as SGHRS and CDR2 as YFSETQ. The V gene lost 4 bases and the J gene lost 4 bases, with 18 bases spanning the gap. CDR3 sequence (DNA): TGCGCCAGCAGCCCAGCTATAGGAGCTCTGGGGGCCAACGTCCTGACTTTC. Encoded protein: CASSPAIGALGANVLTF.

This chain joins TRBV7-9 and TRBJ1-2; tentatively, D is TRBD1 (5 bases). Germline V gene lookup returns CDR1 SEHNR and CDR2 FQNEAQ (reference sequence). The CDR3 is made up of 15 amino acids. V lost 3 bases and J lost 7, with 18 bases in between. CDR3 sequence: CASSLAQGRGPGYTF. CDR3 sequence (DNA): TGTGCCAGCAGCTTGGCTCAGGGAAGGGGTCCTGGCTACACCTTC.